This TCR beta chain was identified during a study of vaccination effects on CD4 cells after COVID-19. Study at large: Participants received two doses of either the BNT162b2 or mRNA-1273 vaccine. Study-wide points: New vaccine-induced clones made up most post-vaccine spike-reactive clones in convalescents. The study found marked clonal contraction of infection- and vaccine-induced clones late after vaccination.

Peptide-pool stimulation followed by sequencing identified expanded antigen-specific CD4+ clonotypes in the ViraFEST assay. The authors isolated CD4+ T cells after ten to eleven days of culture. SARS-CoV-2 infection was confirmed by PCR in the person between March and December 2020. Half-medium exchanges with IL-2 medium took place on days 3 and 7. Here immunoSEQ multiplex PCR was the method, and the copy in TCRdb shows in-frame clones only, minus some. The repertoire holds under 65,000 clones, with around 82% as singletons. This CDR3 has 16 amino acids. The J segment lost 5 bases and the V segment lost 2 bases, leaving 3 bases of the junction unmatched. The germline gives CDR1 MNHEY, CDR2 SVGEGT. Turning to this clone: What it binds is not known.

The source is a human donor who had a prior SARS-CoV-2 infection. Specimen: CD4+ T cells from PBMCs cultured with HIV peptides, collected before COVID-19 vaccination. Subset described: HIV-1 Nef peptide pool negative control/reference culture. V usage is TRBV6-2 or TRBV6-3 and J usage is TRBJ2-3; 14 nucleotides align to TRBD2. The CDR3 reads CASSYGTSGSQDTQYF. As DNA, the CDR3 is TGTGCCAGCAGTTACGGGACTAGCGGGAGCCAAGATACGCAGTATTTT.